The clone carrying this TCR beta chain has just one count. Original processing methods: For nucleated cells, counts were estimated from reference gene primer amplification. Profiled with immunoSEQ multiplex PCR; TCRdb holds only in-frame clones, not every one. V and J calls and clone size are those listed in that table; D and trimming were worked out from the DNA. The sample shows hundreds of thousands of clones, around 88% of them seen only once. This entry comes from a study of blood T cell repertoires in COVID-19. In the study overall: Whether acute or convalescent, the COVID-19 samples came from the United States, Italy and Spain.

Trimming removed 5 bases at V and 4 bases at J, with 14 bases between. The CDR3 spans 14 residues. Germline loops: CDR1 MNHEY, CDR2 SMNVEV (reference sequence). This chain uses TRBV27 with TRBJ2-5, with D unclear. This clonotype originated in a woman in her twenties or thirties who had recovered from COVID-19. The sample was peripheral blood. The CDR3 here is CASSPGDDRETQYF. As DNA, the CDR3 is TGTGCCAGCAGTCCCGGTGATGATCGAGAGACCCAGTACTTC.